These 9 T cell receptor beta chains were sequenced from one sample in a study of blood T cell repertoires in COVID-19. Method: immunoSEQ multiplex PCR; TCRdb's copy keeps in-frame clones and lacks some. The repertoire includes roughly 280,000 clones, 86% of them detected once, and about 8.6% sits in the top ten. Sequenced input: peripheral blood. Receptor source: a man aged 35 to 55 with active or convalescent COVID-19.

The CDR3 region is CASSYWGESNQPQHF. In DNA form, the CDR3 reads TGTGCCAGCAGTTACTGGGGGGAGAGCAATCAGCCCCAGCATTTT. The gene calls are TRBV6-6 and TRBJ1-5; tentatively, D is TRBD1 (5 bases). CDR3 length: 15 amino acids. V was trimmed by 1 base and J by 1 base, leaving 8 bases between them. Germline V CDR1 and CDR2: MNHNY, SVGAGI (reference sequence).

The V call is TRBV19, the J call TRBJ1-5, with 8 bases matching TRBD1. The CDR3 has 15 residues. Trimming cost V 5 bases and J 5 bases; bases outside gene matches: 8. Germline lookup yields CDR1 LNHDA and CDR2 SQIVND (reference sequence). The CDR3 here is CASSERTGRDQPQHF. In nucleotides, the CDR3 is TGTGCCAGTAGTGAGCGGACAGGGCGGGATCAGCCCCAGCATTTT.

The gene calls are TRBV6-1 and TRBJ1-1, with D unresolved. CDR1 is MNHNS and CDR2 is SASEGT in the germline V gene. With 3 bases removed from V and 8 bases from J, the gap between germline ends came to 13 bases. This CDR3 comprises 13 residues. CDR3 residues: CASSDLSVREAFF. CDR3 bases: TGTGCCAGCAGTGATTTAAGTGTCAGGGAAGCTTTCTTT.

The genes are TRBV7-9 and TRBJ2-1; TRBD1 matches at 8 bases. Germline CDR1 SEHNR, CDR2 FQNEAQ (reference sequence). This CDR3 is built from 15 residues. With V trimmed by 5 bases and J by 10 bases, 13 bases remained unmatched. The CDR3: CASSPPTGEVYEQFF. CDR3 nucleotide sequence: TGTGCCAGCAGCCCACCGACAGGGGAGGTATACGAGCAGTTCTTC. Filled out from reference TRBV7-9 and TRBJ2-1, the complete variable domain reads DTGVSQNPRHKITKRGQNVTFRCDPISEHNRLYWYRQTLGQGPEFLTYFQNEAQLEKSRLLSDRFSAERPKGSFSTLEIQRTEQGDSAMYLCASSPPTGEVYEQFFGPGTRLTVL.

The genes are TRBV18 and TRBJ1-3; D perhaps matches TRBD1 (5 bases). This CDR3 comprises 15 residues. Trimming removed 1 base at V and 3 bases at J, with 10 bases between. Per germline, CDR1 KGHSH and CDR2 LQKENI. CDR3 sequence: CASSPQGMVGNTIYF. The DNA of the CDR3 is TGTGCCAGCTCACCACAGGGGATGGTTGGAAACACCATATATTTT.

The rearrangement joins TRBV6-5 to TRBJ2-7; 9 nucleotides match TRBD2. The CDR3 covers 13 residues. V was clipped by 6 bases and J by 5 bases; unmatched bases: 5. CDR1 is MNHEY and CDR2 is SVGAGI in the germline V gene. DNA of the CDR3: TGTGCCAGCAGCGCGGGACTAGCCCACGAGCAGTACTTC. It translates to CASSAGLAHEQYF.

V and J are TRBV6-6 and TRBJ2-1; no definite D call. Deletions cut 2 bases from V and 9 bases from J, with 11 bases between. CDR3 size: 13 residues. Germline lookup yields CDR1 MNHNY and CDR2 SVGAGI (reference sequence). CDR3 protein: CASSYTPFGEQFF. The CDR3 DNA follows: TGTGCCAGCAGTTACACGCCATTCGGTGAGCAGTTCTTC.

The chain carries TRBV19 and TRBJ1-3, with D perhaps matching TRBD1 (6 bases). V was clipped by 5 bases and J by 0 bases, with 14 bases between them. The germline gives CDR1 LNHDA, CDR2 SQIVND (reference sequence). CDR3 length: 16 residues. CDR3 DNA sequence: TGTGCCAGTAGTGCGCCCGGGGGGCTCTCTGGAAACACCATATATTTT. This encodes CASSAPGGLSGNTIYF. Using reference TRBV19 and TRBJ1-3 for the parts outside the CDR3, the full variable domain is DGGITQSPKYLFRKEGQNVTLSCEQNLNHDAMYWYRQDPGQGLRLIYYSQIVNDFQKGDIAEGYSVSREKKESFPLTVTSAQKNPTAFYLCASSAPGGLSGNTIYFGEGSWLTVV.

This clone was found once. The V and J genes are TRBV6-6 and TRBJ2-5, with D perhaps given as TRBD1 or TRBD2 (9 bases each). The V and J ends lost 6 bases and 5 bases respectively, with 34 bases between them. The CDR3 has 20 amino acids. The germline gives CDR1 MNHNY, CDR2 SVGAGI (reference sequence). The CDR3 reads CASSANRDRVVLAGPETQYF. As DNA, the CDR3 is TGTGCCAGCAGCGCCAACCGGGACAGGGTAGTTCTAGCGGGACCTGAGACCCAGTACTTC.